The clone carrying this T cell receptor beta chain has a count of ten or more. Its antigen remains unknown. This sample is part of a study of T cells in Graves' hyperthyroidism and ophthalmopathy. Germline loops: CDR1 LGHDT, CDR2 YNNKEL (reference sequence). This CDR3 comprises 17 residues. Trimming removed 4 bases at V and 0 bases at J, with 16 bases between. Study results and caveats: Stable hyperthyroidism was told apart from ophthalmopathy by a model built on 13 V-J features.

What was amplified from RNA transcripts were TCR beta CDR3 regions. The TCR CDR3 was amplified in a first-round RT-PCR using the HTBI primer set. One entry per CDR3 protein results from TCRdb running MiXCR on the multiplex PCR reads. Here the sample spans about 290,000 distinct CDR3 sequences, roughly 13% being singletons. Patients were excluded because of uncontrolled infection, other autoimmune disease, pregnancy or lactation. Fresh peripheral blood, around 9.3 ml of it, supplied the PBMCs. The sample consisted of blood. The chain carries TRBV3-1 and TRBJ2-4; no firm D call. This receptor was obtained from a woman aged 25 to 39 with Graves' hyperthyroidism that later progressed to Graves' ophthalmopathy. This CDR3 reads CASSPISARLAKNIQYF. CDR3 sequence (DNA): TGTGCCAGCAGCCCCATTTCGGCGAGATTAGCCAAAAACATTCAGTACTTC.